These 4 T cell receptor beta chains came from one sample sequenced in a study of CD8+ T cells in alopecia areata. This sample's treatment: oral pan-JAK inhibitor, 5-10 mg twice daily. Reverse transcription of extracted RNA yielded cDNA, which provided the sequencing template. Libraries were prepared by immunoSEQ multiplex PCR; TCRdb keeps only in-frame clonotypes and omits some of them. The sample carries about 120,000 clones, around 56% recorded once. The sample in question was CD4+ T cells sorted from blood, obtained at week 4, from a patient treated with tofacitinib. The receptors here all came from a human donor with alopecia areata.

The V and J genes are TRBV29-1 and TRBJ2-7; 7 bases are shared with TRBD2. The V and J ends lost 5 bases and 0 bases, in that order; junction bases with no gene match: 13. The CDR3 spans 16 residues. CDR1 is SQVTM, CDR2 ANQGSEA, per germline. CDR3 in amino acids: CSVPRREGGSSYEQYF. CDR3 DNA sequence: TGCAGCGTTCCGAGGAGGGAGGGCGGAAGCTCCTACGAGCAGTACTTC.

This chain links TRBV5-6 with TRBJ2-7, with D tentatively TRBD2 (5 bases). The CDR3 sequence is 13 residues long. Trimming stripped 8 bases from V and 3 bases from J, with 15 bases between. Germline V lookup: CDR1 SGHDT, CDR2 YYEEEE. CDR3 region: CASKNSTNYEQYF. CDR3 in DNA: TGTGCCAGTAAGAACTCGACTAACTACGAGCAGTACTTC.

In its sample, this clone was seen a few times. The CDR3 loop reads CSVEGGPEGEKLFF. Written as DNA, the CDR3 is TGCAGCGTTGAAGGGGGCCCCGAGGGTGAAAAACTGTTTTTT. The chain uses TRBV29-1 and TRBJ1-4; D possibly corresponds to TRBD1 (5 bases). Germline V gene lookup returns CDR1 SQVTM and CDR2 ANQGSEA. V shed 1 base and J shed 7 bases, with 13 bases lying between them. The CDR3 runs 14 residues. The whole variable domain, filled in from reference TRBV29-1 and TRBJ1-4, reads SAVISQKPSRDICQRGTSLTIQCQVDSQVTMMFWYRQQPGQSLTLIATANQGSEATYESGFVIDKFPISRPNLTFSTLTVSNMSPEDSSIYLCSVEGGPEGEKLFFGSGTQLSVL.

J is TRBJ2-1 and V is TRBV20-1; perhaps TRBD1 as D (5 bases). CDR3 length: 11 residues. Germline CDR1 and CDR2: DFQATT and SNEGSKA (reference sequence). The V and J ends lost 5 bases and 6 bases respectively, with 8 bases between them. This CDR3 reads CSAYQGNEQFF. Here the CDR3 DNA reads TGCAGTGCTTACCAGGGCAATGAGCAGTTCTTC.